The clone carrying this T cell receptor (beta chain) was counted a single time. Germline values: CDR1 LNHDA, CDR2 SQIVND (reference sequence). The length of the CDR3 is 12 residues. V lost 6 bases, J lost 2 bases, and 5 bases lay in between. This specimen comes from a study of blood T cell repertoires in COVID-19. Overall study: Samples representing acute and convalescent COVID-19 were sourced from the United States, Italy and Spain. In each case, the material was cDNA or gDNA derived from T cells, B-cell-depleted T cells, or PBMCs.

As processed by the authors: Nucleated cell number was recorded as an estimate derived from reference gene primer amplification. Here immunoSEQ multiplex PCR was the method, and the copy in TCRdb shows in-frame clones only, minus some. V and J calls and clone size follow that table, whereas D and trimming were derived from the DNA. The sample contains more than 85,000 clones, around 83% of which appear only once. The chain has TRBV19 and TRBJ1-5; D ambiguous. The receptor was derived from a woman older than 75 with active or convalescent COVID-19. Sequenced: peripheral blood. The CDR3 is CASSRGNQPQHF. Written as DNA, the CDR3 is TGTGCCAGTAGCCGGGGCAATCAGCCCCAGCATTTT.